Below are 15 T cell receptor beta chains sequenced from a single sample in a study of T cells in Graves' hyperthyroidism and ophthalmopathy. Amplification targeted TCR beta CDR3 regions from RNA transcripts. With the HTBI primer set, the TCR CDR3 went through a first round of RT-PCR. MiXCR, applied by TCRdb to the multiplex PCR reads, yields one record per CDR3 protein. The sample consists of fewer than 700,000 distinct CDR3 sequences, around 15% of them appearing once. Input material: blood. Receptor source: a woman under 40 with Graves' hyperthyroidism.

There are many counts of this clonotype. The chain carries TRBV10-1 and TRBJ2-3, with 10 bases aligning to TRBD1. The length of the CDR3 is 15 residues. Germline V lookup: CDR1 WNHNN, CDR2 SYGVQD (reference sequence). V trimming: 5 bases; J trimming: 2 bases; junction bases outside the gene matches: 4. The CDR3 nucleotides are TGCGCCAGCAGTAGCGGACAGGGGGACACAGATACGCAGTATTTT. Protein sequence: CASSSGQGDTDTQYF.

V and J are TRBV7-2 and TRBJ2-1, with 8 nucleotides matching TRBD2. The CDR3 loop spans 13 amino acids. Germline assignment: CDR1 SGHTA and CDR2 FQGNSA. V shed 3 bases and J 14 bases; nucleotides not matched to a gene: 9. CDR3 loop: CASSLGREDQEFF. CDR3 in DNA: TGTGCCAGCAGCTTGGGGCGGGAGGACCAGGAGTTCTTC.

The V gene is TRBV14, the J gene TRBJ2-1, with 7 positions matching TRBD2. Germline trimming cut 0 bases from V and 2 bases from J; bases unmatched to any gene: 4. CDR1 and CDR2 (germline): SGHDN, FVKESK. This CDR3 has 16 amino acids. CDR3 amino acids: CASSQDLAGAYNEQFF. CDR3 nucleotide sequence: TGTGCCAGCAGCCAAGATCTCGCGGGAGCCTACAATGAGCAGTTCTTC.

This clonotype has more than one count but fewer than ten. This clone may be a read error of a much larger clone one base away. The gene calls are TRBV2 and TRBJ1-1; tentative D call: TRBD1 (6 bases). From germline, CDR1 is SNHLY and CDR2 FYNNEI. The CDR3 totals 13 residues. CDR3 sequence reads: CASSTTGRAEALF. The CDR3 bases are TGTGCCAGCAGTACTACAGGGCGGGCTGAAGCTCTCTTT.

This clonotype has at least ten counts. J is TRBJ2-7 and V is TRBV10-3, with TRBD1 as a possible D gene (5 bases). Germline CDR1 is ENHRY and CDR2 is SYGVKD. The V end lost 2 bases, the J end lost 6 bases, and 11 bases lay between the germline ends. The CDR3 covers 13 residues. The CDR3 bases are TGTGCCATCAGTGAGGAGGCAGGGCTCGAGCAGTACTTC. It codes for CAISEEAGLEQYF.

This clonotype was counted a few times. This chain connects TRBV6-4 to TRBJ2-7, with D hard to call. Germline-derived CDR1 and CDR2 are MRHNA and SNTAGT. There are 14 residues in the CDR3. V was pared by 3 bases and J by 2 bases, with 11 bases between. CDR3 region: CASSEGPTTYEQYF. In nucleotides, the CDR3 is TGTGCCAGCAGTGAAGGACCGACAACCTACGAGCAGTACTTC.

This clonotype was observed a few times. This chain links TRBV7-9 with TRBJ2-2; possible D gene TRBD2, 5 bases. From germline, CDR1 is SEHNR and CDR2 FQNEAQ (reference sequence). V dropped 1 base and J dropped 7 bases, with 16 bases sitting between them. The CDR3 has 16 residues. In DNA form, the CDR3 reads TGTGCCAGCAGCTTAGACGGGGAACTATCCTACGGGGAGCTGTTTTTT. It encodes CASSLDGELSYGELFF.

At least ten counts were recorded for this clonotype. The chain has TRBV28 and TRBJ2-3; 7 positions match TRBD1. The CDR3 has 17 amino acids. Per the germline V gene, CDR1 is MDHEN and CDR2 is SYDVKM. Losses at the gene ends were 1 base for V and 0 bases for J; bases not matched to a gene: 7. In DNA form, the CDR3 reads TGTGCCAGCAGTTTATTACAGGGGCAGACTAGCACAGATACGCAGTATTTT. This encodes CASSLLQGQTSTDTQYF. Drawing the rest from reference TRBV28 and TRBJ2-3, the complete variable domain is DVKVTQSSRYLVKRTGEKVFLECVQDMDHENMFWYRQDPGLGLRLIYFSYDVKMKEKGDIPEGYSVSREKKERFSLILESASTNQTSMYLCASSLLQGQTSTDTQYFGPGTRLTVL.

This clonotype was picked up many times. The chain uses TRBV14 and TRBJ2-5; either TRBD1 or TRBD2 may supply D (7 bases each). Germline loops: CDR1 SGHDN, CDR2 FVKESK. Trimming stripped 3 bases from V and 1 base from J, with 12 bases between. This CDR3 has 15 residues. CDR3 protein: CASSHFRGGQETQYF. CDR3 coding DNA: TGTGCCAGCAGCCATTTCAGGGGGGGCCAAGAGACCCAGTACTTC.

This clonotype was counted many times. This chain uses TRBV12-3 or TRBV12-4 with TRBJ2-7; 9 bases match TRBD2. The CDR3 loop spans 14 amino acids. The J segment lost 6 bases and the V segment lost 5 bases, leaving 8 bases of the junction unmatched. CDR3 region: CASSTPLAGGEQYF. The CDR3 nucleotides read TGTGCCAGCAGTACCCCACTAGCGGGCGGCGAGCAGTACTTC.

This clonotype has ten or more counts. CDR3 protein: CASSYLGLAGAGEQYF. The CDR3 DNA is TGTGCCAGCAGTTACTTAGGACTAGCGGGAGCCGGAGAGCAGTACTTC. The chain combines TRBV6-2 or TRBV6-3 with TRBJ2-7, with 13 bases lining up with TRBD2. The CDR3 is made up of 16 amino acids. CDR1 MNHEY and CDR2 SVGEGT come from the germline V gene. Losses at the gene ends were 1 base for V and 7 bases for J; bases not matched to a gene: 7.

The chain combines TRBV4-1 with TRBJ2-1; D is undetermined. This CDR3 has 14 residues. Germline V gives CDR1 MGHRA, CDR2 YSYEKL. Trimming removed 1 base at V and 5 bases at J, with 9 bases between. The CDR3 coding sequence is TGCGCCAGCAGCCAAGTTTCGGGTGACAATGAGCAGTTCTTC. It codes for CASSQVSGDNEQFF.

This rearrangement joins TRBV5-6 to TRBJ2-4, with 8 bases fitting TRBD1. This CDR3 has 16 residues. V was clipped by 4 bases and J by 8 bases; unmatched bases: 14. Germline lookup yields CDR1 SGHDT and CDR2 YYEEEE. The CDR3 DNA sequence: TGTGCCAGCAGCCAACCACGCCAGGGGGCTGAGGACATTCAGTACTTC. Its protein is CASSQPRQGAEDIQYF.

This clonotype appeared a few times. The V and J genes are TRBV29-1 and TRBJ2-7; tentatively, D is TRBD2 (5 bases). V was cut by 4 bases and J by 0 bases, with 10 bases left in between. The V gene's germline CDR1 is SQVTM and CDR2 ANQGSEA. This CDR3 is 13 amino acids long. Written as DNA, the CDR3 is TGCAGCGTTGTTTACGGGGACTCCTACGAGCAGTACTTC. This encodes CSVVYGDSYEQYF.

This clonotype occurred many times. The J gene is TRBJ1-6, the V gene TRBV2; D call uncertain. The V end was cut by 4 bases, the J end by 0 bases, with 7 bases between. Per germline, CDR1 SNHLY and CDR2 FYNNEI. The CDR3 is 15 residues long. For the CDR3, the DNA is TGTGCCAGCAGTGCCGCCCGCTCCTATAATTCACCCCTCCACTTT. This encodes CASSAARSYNSPLHF.